A single TCR beta chain is shown here with its context. These data are taken from a study of blood T cell repertoires in COVID-19. Produced via immunoSEQ multiplex PCR; TCRdb's table is partial and in-frame only. Here the sample spans 50,000 to 60,000 clones, 89% being singletons. Sequences were obtained from peripheral blood. This clonotype originated in a man between 60 and 75 years old with acute or convalescent COVID-19.

CDR3 residues: CASSPDGPGAGANVLTF. CDR3 DNA: TGTGCCAGCTCACCCGACGGTCCGGGGGCTGGGGCCAACGTCCTGACTTTC. The chain carries TRBV18 and TRBJ2-6; D possibly corresponds to TRBD2 (6 bases). V lost 3 bases and J lost 2, with 14 bases in between. Germline-derived CDR1 and CDR2 are KGHSH and LQKENI. There are 17 residues in the CDR3. Full variable domain (missing parts from reference TRBV18 and TRBJ2-6): NAGVMQNPRHLVRRRGQEARLRCSPMKGHSHVYWYRQLPEEGLKFMVYLQKENIIDESGMPKERFSAEFPKEGPSILRIQQVVRGDSAAYFCASSPDGPGAGANVLTFGAGSRLTVL.